This TCR beta chain was found in a study of T cells in Graves' hyperthyroidism and ophthalmopathy. The source material, RNA transcripts, was used to amplify TCR beta CDR3 regions. Carried out on the TCR CDR3, a first-round RT-PCR used the HTBI primer set. MiXCR was run by TCRdb on the multiplex PCR reads, yielding one entry per CDR3 protein. The sample shows more than 250,000 distinct CDR3 sequences, about 15% of them seen only once. Germline assignment: CDR1 SGHTS and CDR2 YDEGEE. There are 16 residues in the CDR3. The germline V and J ends were trimmed by 2 bases and 0 bases, with 13 bases remaining between them.

The chain couples TRBV5-8 to TRBJ2-3; D not resolved. The sequenced sample consisted of blood. This clonotype was obtained from a woman aged 50 to 60 with Graves' hyperthyroidism that later progressed to Graves' ophthalmopathy. The CDR3 here is CASSLMGIASTDTQYF. CDR3 coding DNA: TGTGCCAGCAGCTTAATGGGAATTGCTAGCACAGATACGCAGTATTTT.